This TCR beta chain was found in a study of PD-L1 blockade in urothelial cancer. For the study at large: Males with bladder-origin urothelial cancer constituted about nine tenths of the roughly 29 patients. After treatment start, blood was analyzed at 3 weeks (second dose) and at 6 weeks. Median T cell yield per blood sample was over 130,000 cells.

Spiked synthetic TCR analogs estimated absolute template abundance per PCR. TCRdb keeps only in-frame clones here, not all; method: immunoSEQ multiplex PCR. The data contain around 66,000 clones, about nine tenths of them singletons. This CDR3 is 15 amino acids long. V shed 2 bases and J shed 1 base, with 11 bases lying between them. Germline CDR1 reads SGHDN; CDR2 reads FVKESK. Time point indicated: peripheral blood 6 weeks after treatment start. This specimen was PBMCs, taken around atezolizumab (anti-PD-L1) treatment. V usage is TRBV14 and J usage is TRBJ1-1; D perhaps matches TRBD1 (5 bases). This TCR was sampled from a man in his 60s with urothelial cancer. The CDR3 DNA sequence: TGTGCCAGCAGCCAATTGGTAGGGGAGAACACTGAAGCTTTCTTT. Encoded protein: CASSQLVGENTEAFF.